These 19 T cell receptor beta chains were sequenced from one sample in a study of tumor and adjacent non-tumor tissue in lung cancer. A modified ARM-PCR protocol with three rounds of nested PCR amplified TCRbeta. TCRdb analysed the multiplex PCR reads with MiXCR anew, one entry per CDR3 protein. The repertoire includes around 120,000 distinct CDR3 sequences, 66% of them detected once, and about 13% sits in the top ten. The template was RNA from unsorted bulk tissue. Sequencing input: lung tumor tissue. These receptor sequences come from a man aged 25 to 40 with non-small cell lung cancer.

This chain uses TRBV13 with TRBJ1-6; D remains ambiguous. The CDR3 runs 14 residues. Germline lookup yields CDR1 PRHDT and CDR2 FYEKMQ (reference sequence). V lost 11 bases and J lost 3, with 14 bases in between. CDR3 DNA sequence: TGTGCCGGCCTTAGAGTCGGCTATAATTCACCCCTCCACTTT. Translated: CAGLRVGYNSPLHF.

There are a few counts of this clonotype. At one of its ends the junction is not consistent with the germline gene, which may arise from a read error. This CDR3 is CASSSLVVRLGSGANVLIF. The CDR3 DNA reads TGTGCCAGCAGCTCTCTAGTTGTCCGACTCGGATCTGGTGCCAACGTCCTGATTTTC. The rearrangement joins TRBV7-9 to TRBJ2-6; D is unclear. The germline CDR1 and CDR2 sequences are SEHNR and FQNEAQ (reference sequence). There are 19 residues in the CDR3. The full variable domain, completed using reference TRBV7-9 and TRBJ2-6, is DTGVSQNPRHKITKRGQNVTFRCDPISEHNRLYWYRQTLGQGPEFLTYFQNEAQLEKSRLLSDRFSAERPKGSFSTLEIQRTEQGDSAMYLCASSSLVVRLGSGANVLIFGAGSRLTVL.

With respect to this clonotype: A much larger clone differs from this one at a single base, so this may be a read error. The chain recombines TRBV6-5 with TRBJ2-1; D call uncertain. Germline V gives CDR1 MNHEY, CDR2 SVGAGI. Trimming took 2 bases from V and 6 from J, leaving 11 bases between them. The CDR3 length is 14 residues. The CDR3: CASSYEVAFNEQFF. CDR3 nucleotides: TGTGCCAGCAGTTACGAGGTGGCTTTCAATGAGCAGTTCTTC.

As to this clonotype: One end of the junction does not line up with germline, which may come from a read error. The CDR3 spells CSSRTGGDHGYTF. The CDR3 region has the DNA TGCAGTTCTAGAACAGGGGGGGACCATGGCTACACCTTC. This chain links TRBV20-1 with TRBJ1-2; 8 bases align to TRBD1. The V gene's germline CDR1 is DFQATT and CDR2 SNEGSKA (reference sequence). CDR3 size: 13 residues.

About this clonotype: A single base separates this from a much larger clone, so it may be a read error. This sequence joins TRBV29-1 and TRBJ1-4; D gene ambiguous. The CDR3 contains 15 residues. Germline CDR1 SQVTM, CDR2 ANQGSEA. Trimming cost V 1 base and J 7 bases, with 16 bases left between them. The CDR3 region has the DNA TGCAGCGTTGAAGTTACCGAGGATTCTAGTGAAAAACTGTTTTTT. Translation: CSVEVTEDSSEKLFF.

This clonotype was counted ten times or more. V usage is TRBV29-1 and J usage is TRBJ1-1; tentative D call: TRBD1 (6 bases). V lost 5 bases and J 1 base, leaving 8 bases between the germline ends. Germline CDR1 and CDR2: SQVTM and ANQGSEA. The CDR3 is made up of 12 amino acids. The CDR3 loop is CSVSGANTEAFF. The CDR3 DNA reads as TGCAGCGTTTCAGGGGCGAACACTGAAGCTTTCTTT.

Regarding this clonotype: A much larger clonotype is one base distant, so this may be a read error. The rearrangement uses TRBV4-1 and TRBJ1-1, with 8 bases that match TRBD1. The CDR3 consists of 15 residues. Germline V CDR1 and CDR2: MGHRA, YSYEKL. V shed 4 bases, J shed 5 bases, and the junction held 9 bases outside the gene matches. The CDR3: CASSRDPTGGTEAFF. The CDR3 nucleotides read TGCGCCAGCAGCCGAGATCCCACAGGGGGTACTGAAGCTTTCTTT.

As to this clonotype: At one of its ends the junction is not consistent with the germline gene, which may arise from a read error. This chain uses TRBV29-1 with TRBJ2-1; the match to TRBD2 covers 7 bases. The CDR3 consists of 12 residues. The germline gives CDR1 SQVTM, CDR2 ANQGSEA. CDR3 nucleotide sequence: TGCAGGGGGGGGTGCTCCTACAATGATCAGTTCTTC. Translation: CRGGCSYNDQFF.

Points on this clonotype: A single base separates this from a much larger clone, so it may be a read error. J is TRBJ2-1 and V is TRBV20-1; no clear D. This CDR3 comprises 14 residues. Germline V gene data show CDR1 as DFQATT and CDR2 as SNEGSKA (reference sequence). Trimming stripped 5 bases from V and 0 bases from J, with 11 bases between. The CDR3 protein is CSAQDQSSYNEQFF. The CDR3, as DNA: TGCAGTGCTCAAGACCAGAGCTCCTACAATGAGCAGTTCTTC.

This clonotype was observed a single time. Mismatch with germline at one junction end may stem from a read error. The rearrangement links TRBV29-1 to TRBJ1-2; D gene ambiguous. The length of the CDR3 is 15 residues. CDR1 is SQVTM, CDR2 ANQGSEA, per germline. The CDR3 region has the DNA TGCAGCGTTGAAGATTGGGCGGATCCTAATTATGGCTACACCTTC. Translating gives CSVEDWADPNYGYTF.

This clonotype showed up just once. The CDR3 carries no conserved terminal phenylalanine or tryptophan, so it likely arises from a read error. The chain links TRBV29-1 to TRBJ2-7, with D possibly being TRBD1 (5 bases). The CDR3 has 12 amino acids. CDR1 and CDR2 from the germline V gene are SQVTM and ANQGSEA. CDR3 residues: CGVAETVYEQYI. The CDR3 DNA sequence: TGCGGCGTCGCCGAGACAGTCTACGAGCAGTACATC.

This chain connects TRBV20-1 to TRBJ2-5; D may match TRBD1 or TRBD2 (5 bases each). This CDR3 comprises 13 residues. V lost 7 bases and J 2 bases, leaving 14 bases between the germline ends. The V gene's germline CDR1 is DFQATT and CDR2 SNEGSKA (reference sequence). In DNA form, the CDR3 reads TGCAGTGAAGGTAGGGACGCGCAAGAGACCCAGTACTTC. It is translated as CSEGRDAQETQYF.

At least ten counts were recorded for this clonotype. J is TRBJ2-3 and V is TRBV29-1; D ambiguous. Trimming took off 0 bases at V and 1 base at J, with 8 bases between the two ends. The germline gives CDR1 SQVTM, CDR2 ANQGSEA. The CDR3 is 14 amino acids. CDR3 amino acids: CSVEDYEGTDTQYF. CDR3 sequence (DNA): TGCAGCGTTGAAGATTACGAGGGCACAGATACGCAGTATTTT.

This clonotype appeared a few times. Since a much larger clone is just one base distant, this may be a read error. V and J are TRBV20-1 and TRBJ2-1; 9 bases agree with TRBD1. CDR1 and CDR2 from the germline V gene are DFQATT and SNEGSKA (reference sequence). The CDR3 length is 15 residues. Trimming took 1 base from V and 12 from J; bases not matched to a gene: 13. CDR3 loop: CSARAKPTGGHGQFF. The CDR3, as DNA: TGCAGTGCTAGAGCGAAACCAACAGGGGGCCATGGGCAGTTCTTC.

V and J are TRBV20-1 and TRBJ1-1; the match to TRBD1 covers 9 bases. The CDR3 has 13 amino acids. Germline loops: CDR1 DFQATT, CDR2 SNEGSKA (reference sequence). J lost 12 bases, V lost 6 bases, and 14 bases had no gene match. The CDR3 DNA is TGCAGTGCGACGACAGGGGGTACCACCGAAACTTTCTTT. This encodes CSATTGGTTETFF.

This clonotype occurred a few times. It may be a read error: a sequence one base away is much more abundant. The CDR3 protein is CVSSWDGEGTQYF. The DNA of the CDR3 is TGTGTCAGCAGTTGGGACGGGGAGGGGACCCAGTACTTC. The gene calls are TRBV6-5 and TRBJ2-5, with 7 bases that match TRBD2. From germline, CDR1 is MNHEY and CDR2 SVGAGI. This CDR3 has 13 amino acids.

Notes on this clonotype: A junction boundary mismatches the germline segment, possibly from a read error. This chain links TRBV29-1 with TRBJ2-7, with D tentatively TRBD1 or TRBD2 (5 bases each). This CDR3 is built from 14 residues. Germline lookup yields CDR1 SQVTM and CDR2 ANQGSEA. The CDR3 DNA is TGCAGCGTACACGAACCCGGGGCAGCCTACGAGCACTACTTC. Translation: CSVHEPGAAYEHYF.

Points on this clonotype: This CDR3 fails to terminate in the conserved phenylalanine or tryptophan, so it likely reflects a read error. The chain employs TRBV5-6 and TRBJ2-3; D remains unclear. Germline V gene data show CDR1 as SGHDT and CDR2 as YYEEEE. Trimming left V 4 bases short and J 7 bases short, with 13 bases between. The CDR3 loop spans 13 amino acids. The chain's CDR3 is CASSLISTYTQYL. CDR3 DNA: TGTGCCAGCAGCCTTATTAGTACCTATACGCAGTATTTG.

By share, this clonotype ranks as medium-sized (0.01 to 0.1%). A read error may produce the germline difference seen at one junction end. The V gene is TRBV29-1, the J gene TRBJ1-1; TRBD1 might be the D (5 bases). This CDR3 region has 13 residues. Germline CDR1 and CDR2: SQVTM and ANQGSEA. In DNA, the CDR3 is TGCAGCGTCGAAGGGACTAACCTGCCCGCCGCTTTCTTT. Its protein is CSVEGTNLPAAFF.